The clone carrying this T cell receptor (beta chain) was counted once. This CDR3 is also generated by other DNA sequences in the sample. The method was immunoSEQ multiplex PCR; TCRdb's version includes in-frame clones alone and lacks a portion of them. Of approximately 300,000 clones in the sample, roughly nine tenths are singletons; the top ten hold around 3.9%. Participants were aged roughly 18 to 90 years from approximately 23 US areas. The entry originates in a study of blood T cell repertoires in COVID-19. Study summary: The analysed material was cDNA or gDNA that came from T cells, B-cell-depleted T cells, or PBMCs.

Germline CDR1 is SGDLS and CDR2 is YYNGEE. The CDR3 is 14 residues long. V was clipped by 2 bases and J by 2 bases, with 10 bases between them. This sequence originates from a woman aged 25 to 39 who had been exposed to COVID-19. Sequencing used PBMCs or T cells enriched from blood (not recorded which). The rearrangement joins TRBV9 to TRBJ1-2, with a possible D match to TRBD1 (5 bases). The CDR3 reads CASSVGQGNYGYTF. The CDR3 coding sequence is TGTGCCAGCAGCGTGGGCCAGGGAAACTATGGCTACACCTTC.